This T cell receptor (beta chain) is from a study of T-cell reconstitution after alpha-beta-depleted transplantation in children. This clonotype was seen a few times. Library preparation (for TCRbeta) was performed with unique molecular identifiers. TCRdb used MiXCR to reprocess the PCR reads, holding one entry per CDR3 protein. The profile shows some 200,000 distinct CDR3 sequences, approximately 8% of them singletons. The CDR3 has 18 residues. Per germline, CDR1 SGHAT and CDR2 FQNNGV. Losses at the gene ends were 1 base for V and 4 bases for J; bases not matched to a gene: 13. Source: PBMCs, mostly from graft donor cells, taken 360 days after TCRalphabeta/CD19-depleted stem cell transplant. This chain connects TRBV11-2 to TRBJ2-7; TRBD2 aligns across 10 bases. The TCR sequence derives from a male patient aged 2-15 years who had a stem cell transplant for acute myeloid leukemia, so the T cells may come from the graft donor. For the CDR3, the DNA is TGTGCCAGCAGCTTAGTACCTAGCGGGAGTAGTATAAGGTACGAGCAGTACTTC. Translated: CASSLVPSGSSIRYEQYF.